The present T cell receptor beta chain was sequenced within a study of control samples from healthy donors and cancer patients. V lost 2 bases to trimming and J lost 3 bases, with 14 bases between them. In germline, CDR1 is MNHEY, CDR2 SVGEGT. The CDR3 extends over 15 amino acids. The assay was immunoSEQ multiplex PCR, and TCRdb's table has in-frame clones only and misses some. This sample carries roughly 150,000 clones, 75% to 90% of them seen once, and the ten largest clones take less than 5.5%. The gene calls are TRBV6-2 or TRBV6-3 and TRBJ2-7; the D gene is possibly TRBD2 (5 bases). The sequencing input was blood. This receptor was identified in a man younger than 45 in good health. This chain's CDR3 is CASSYNAGPFYEQYF. The CDR3 region has the DNA TGTGCCAGCAGTTACAATGCGGGCCCCTTCTACGAGCAGTACTTC.